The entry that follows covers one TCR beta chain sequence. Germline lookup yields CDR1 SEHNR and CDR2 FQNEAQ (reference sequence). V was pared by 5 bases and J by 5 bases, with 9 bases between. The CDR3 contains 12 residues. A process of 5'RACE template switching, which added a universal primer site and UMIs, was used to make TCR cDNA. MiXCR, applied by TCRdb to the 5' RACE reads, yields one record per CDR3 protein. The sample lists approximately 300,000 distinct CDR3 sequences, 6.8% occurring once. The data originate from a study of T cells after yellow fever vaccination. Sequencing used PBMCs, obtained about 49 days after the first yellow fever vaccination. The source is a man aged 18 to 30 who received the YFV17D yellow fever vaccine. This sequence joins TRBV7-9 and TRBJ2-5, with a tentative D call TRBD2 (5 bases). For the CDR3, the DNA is TGTGCCAGCAGCCCGACTACTGAGACCCAGTACTTC. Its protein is CASSPTTETQYF.